A few counts support the clone carrying this T cell receptor (beta chain). The CDR3 has 16 residues. V dropped 4 bases and J dropped 0 bases, with 13 bases sitting between them. These data are taken from a study of blood T cells in healthy people across ages. Primed by a sample-barcoded 5' primer and a J-beta primer mix, a second PCR proceeded for about 6 to 11 cycles. TCRdb ran MiXCR on the 5' RACE reads and lists one entry per CDR3 protein. The sample shows 600,000 or so distinct CDR3 sequences, about 21% of them seen only once. The chain is built from TRBV12-3 or TRBV12-4 and TRBJ1-3; the D gene is possibly TRBD1 (5 bases). This sequence originates from a man between 65 and 79 years old in good health. Sequenced material: blood. CDR3: CASSSGAGGSGNTIYF. The CDR3 coding sequence is TGTGCCAGCAGTTCCGGGGCGGGTGGCTCTGGAAACACCATATATTTT.